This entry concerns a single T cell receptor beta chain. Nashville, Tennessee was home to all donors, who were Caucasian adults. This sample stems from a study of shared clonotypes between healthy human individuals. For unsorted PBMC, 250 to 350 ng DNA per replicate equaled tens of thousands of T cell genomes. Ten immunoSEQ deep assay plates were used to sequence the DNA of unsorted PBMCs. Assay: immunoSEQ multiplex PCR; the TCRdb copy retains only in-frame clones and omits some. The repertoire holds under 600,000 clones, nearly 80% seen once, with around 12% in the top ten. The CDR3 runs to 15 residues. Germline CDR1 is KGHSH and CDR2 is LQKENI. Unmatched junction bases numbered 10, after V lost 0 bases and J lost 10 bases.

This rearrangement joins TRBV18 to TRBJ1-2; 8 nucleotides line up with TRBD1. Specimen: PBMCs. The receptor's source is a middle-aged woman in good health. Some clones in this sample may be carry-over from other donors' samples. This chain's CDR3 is CASSPPPGTGVIYTF. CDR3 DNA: TGTGCCAGCTCACCACCGCCAGGGACAGGAGTAATCTACACCTTC.